These 19 T cell receptor beta chains came from one sample sequenced in a study of T cell repertoires in cytomegalovirus infection. These receptors' targets are unknown. TCRdb processed the reads anew with MiXCR; each CDR3 protein has one entry. The sample lists more than 300,000 distinct CDR3 sequences; roughly 34% were seen once. This material consisted of cultured PBMCs, taken from culture after CMV antigen stimulation. The receptors were gathered from a human donor in good health (CMV status not recorded). Some clones in this sample may be carry-over from other donors' samples.

This clonotype was recorded many times. J is TRBJ1-3 and V is TRBV7-2; D is undetermined. The ends were cut back, 5 bases at V and 7 bases at J, with 12 bases in the middle. The CDR3 totals 13 residues. Germline V lookup: CDR1 SGHTA, CDR2 FQGNSA. The CDR3 coding sequence is TGTGCCAGCAGCCCCCTTCCGGGGAACACCATATATTTT. Translation: CASSPLPGNTIYF.

CDR3 sequence (DNA): TGTGCCAGCGGAGCGGGAAGAAGTTATTACAATGAGCAGTTCTTC. It yields the protein CASGAGRSYYNEQFF. The V and J genes are TRBV6-5 and TRBJ2-1; TRBD2 matches 7 bases. J lost 4 bases, V lost 8 bases, and 11 bases had no gene match. Germline values: CDR1 MNHEY, CDR2 SVGAGI. The CDR3 contains 15 residues.

On this clonotype itself: A read error may produce the germline difference seen at one junction end. V is TRBV4-1 and J is TRBJ2-1; D is possibly TRBD2 (5 bases). Germline CDR1 and CDR2: MGHRA and YSYEKL. The CDR3 runs to 14 residues. The CDR3 bases are TGCACCAGCAGCCAGAATCTAGCTTACAATGAGCAGTTCTTC. Amino acid sequence: CTSSQNLAYNEQFF.

This clonotype was picked up many times. The chain recombines TRBV7-2 with TRBJ1-2, with 8 bases that match TRBD1. Germline V gene lookup returns CDR1 SGHTA and CDR2 FQGNSA. The CDR3 contains 15 residues. V gave up 5 bases and J gave up 5 bases; unmatched junction bases: 10. The CDR3 region has the DNA TGTGCCAGCAGCCGGACGGGACAGGAGATGTATGGCTACACCTTC. Protein: CASSRTGQEMYGYTF.

The chain has TRBV29-1 and TRBJ2-6, with D perhaps matching TRBD1 (5 bases). Germline CDR1 reads SQVTM; CDR2 reads ANQGSEA. V was clipped by 5 bases and J by 4 bases, with 9 bases between them. The CDR3 length is 13 residues. The CDR3 loop is CSVWTRGANVLTF. CDR3 bases: TGCAGCGTTTGGACACGGGGGGCCAACGTCCTGACTTTC.

V and J are TRBV27 and TRBJ2-1; D is undetermined. This CDR3 contains 17 residues. V dropped 5 bases and J dropped 5 bases, with 22 bases sitting between them. In germline, CDR1 is MNHEY, CDR2 SMNVEV (reference sequence). The CDR3 region has the DNA TGTGCCAGCAGTAGAAGGGTGGTGGTTTCTCTTCACAATGAGCAGTTCTTC. This sequence encodes CASSRRVVVSLHNEQFF.

The J gene is TRBJ2-1, the V gene TRBV4-3, with a weak D call TRBD2 (6 bases). The V end was cut by 0 bases, the J end by 6 bases, with 21 bases between. Germline CDR1 is LGHNA and CDR2 is YSLEER. CDR3 length: 18 amino acids. The CDR3 loop is CASSQESVAGLSGNEQFF. CDR3 nucleotide sequence: TGCGCCAGCAGCCAAGAGTCGGTTGCGGGACTGTCGGGCAATGAGCAGTTCTTC.

This clonotype was seen many times. The chain couples TRBV12-3 or TRBV12-4 to TRBJ1-5, with TRBD1 matching over 11 bases. CDR3 length: 16 amino acids. Germline trimming cut 5 bases from V and 5 bases from J; bases unmatched to any gene: 8. Here the CDR3 DNA reads TGTGCCAGCAGTCCCGGACAGGGGGCATCAGATCAGCCCCAGCATTTT. Protein sequence: CASSPGQGASDQPQHF.

This clonotype was seen ten or more times. The chain couples TRBV7-2 to TRBJ2-3; 7 bases are shared with TRBD2. Germline V gene lookup returns CDR1 SGHTA and CDR2 FQGNSA. V was pared by 5 bases and J by 0 bases, with 5 bases of the junction left unmatched. CDR3 length: 15 amino acids. The CDR3 nucleotides read TGTGCCAGCAGCATCCTAGCGGCTAGCACAGATACGCAGTATTTT. Amino acid sequence: CASSILAASTDTQYF.

This clonotype was seen just once. The gene calls are TRBV9 and TRBJ2-7; 8 bases line up with TRBD1. Trimming cost V 0 bases and J 4 bases; bases outside gene matches: 6. The CDR3 covers 15 residues. Germline CDR1 and CDR2: SGDLS and YYNGEE. The CDR3 region is CASSVDPGGSYEQYF. The CDR3 nucleotides are TGTGCCAGCAGCGTAGATCCAGGGGGCTCGTACGAGCAGTACTTC.

This clonotype occurred once. This chain connects TRBV20-1 to TRBJ2-1, with 13 positions matching TRBD2. This CDR3 is built from 19 residues. Germline loops: CDR1 DFQATT, CDR2 SNEGSKA (reference sequence). The V gene end was trimmed by 5 bases and the J gene end by 0 bases; junction bases not matched to a gene: 13. The DNA of the CDR3 is TGCAGTGCTCCCACTAGCGGGAGGGCCCAAACAATCTCCTACAATGAGCAGTTCTTC. It encodes CSAPTSGRAQTISYNEQFF.

This clonotype was seen more than once but under ten times. V is TRBV27 and J is TRBJ1-2; a weak D match, TRBD1 (5 bases). The germline CDR1 and CDR2 sequences are MNHEY and SMNVEV (reference sequence). The CDR3 spans 14 residues. Trimming pared 6 bases from V and 5 bases from J, leaving 16 bases between. The CDR3 sequence is CASRPYDRLYGYTF. The CDR3 nucleotides read TGTGCCAGCAGGCCCTATGACAGATTGTATGGCTACACCTTC.

The chain carries TRBV19 and TRBJ1-1; D perhaps matches TRBD1 (5 bases). There are 13 residues in the CDR3. The V and J ends lost 4 bases and 10 bases respectively, with 16 bases between them. CDR1 is LNHDA, CDR2 SQIVND, per germline (reference sequence). The CDR3: CASSTGLAGRAFF. The DNA for the CDR3 is TGTGCCAGTAGTACAGGGTTGGCCGGTCGAGCTTTCTTT.

This chain connects TRBV20-1 to TRBJ2-3; TRBD2 might be the D (6 bases). CDR1 is DFQATT, CDR2 SNEGSKA, per germline (reference sequence). The CDR3 covers 15 residues. V was pared by 1 base and J by 5 bases, with 16 bases between. The CDR3 nucleotides read TGCAGTGCTAGAGGCGGACTACTCCTTGGAGATACGCAGTATTTT. Translating gives CSARGGLLLGDTQYF.

The rearrangement links TRBV9 to TRBJ1-4, with a weak D call TRBD1 (5 bases). The CDR3 is made up of 15 amino acids. Trimming took off 3 bases at V and 0 bases at J, with 9 bases between the two ends. The germline gives CDR1 SGDLS, CDR2 YYNGEE. This CDR3 is CASSGQGATNEKLFF. The CDR3 bases are TGTGCCAGCAGCGGGCAGGGAGCAACTAATGAAAAACTGTTTTTT.

This clonotype appeared many times. The chain combines TRBV7-2 with TRBJ1-2, with D hard to call. V was cut by 5 bases and J by 0 bases, with 16 bases left in between. This CDR3 has 16 amino acids. CDR1 and CDR2 from the germline V gene are SGHTA and FQGNSA. The CDR3 loop reads CASSLGYQQANYGYTF. CDR3 in DNA: TGTGCCAGCAGCCTAGGGTACCAACAAGCTAACTATGGCTACACCTTC.

V usage is TRBV4-3 and J usage is TRBJ2-1, with D hard to call. V was cut by 0 bases and J by 3 bases, with 9 bases left in between. The CDR3 length is 15 residues. Germline CDR1 and CDR2: LGHNA and YSLEER. Here the CDR3 DNA reads TGCGCCAGCAGCCAAGATGGTGCCAACTACAATGAGCAGTTCTTC. Its translation: CASSQDGANYNEQFF.

As for this clonotype: The junction departs from germline at one end; a sequencing error may be responsible. V gene TRBV6-8 combines with J gene TRBJ2-2; a possible D gene is TRBD1 (6 bases). Germline CDR1 reads MNHGY; CDR2 reads SAAAGT. The CDR3 spans 14 residues. The CDR3 here is CATQGSPNTGELFF. The CDR3 DNA follows: TGCGCTACACAGGGATCACCGAACACCGGGGAGCTGTTTTTT.

The chain is built from TRBV12-3 or TRBV12-4 and TRBJ2-2; 9 bases line up with TRBD2. The CDR3 spans 15 residues. V was pared by 5 bases and J by 2 bases, with 3 bases of the junction left unmatched. CDR3 nucleotide sequence: TGTGCCAGCAGTGGACTAGCGCTCAACACCGGGGAGCTGTTTTTT. Encoded protein: CASSGLALNTGELFF.